Listed below are T cell receptor beta chains from one sample, sequenced in a study of neoadjuvant nivolumab and ipilimumab in lung cancer. The data were produced by immunoSEQ multiplex PCR, yet TCRdb's version contains in-frame clones alone and is incomplete. This table holds 6,500 to 8,500 clones, about nine tenths found once. Sequences were derived from tumor tissue, sampled after neoadjuvant nivolumab, alone or with ipilimumab, at or shortly before surgery. These TCRs come from an adult with non-small cell lung cancer. Some clones in this sample may be carry-over from other donors' samples. Both conserved end residues are part of each CDR3. The D gene is left open where the match is weak. The size entry is marked missing in some rows and otherwise reads once, few, many or a size class.

J,size,V,D,CDR3,DNA
TRBJ1-1,NA,TRBV9,NA,CASSVDGWNTEAFF,TGTGCCAGCAGCGTAGACGGCTGGAACACTGAAGCTTTCTTT
TRBJ2-1,NA,TRBV5-4,NA,CASSSNNEQFF,TGTGCCAGCAGCTCGAACAATGAGCAGTTCTTC
TRBJ2-4,NA,TRBV7-2,NA,CASSWGGGLLAKNIQYF,TGTGCCAGCAGCTGGGGAGGGGGCCTCCTAGCCAAAAACATTCAGTACTTC
TRBJ2-1,once,TRBV12-5,NA,CASGLEGGPYNEQFF,TGTGCTAGTGGTTTGGAAGGGGGGCCCTACAATGAGCAGTTCTTC
TRBJ1-2,NA,TRBV13,NA,CASSSGNTGGYTF,TGTGCCAGCAGCTCCGGGAACACAGGGGGCTACACCTTC
TRBJ2-7,NA,TRBV18,NA,CASSPRVTEGEQYF,TGTGCCAGCTCACCACGCGTGACTGAGGGTGAGCAGTACTTC
TRBJ1-2,NA,TRBV4-3,TRBD1,CASSQRTGGEDGYTF,TGCGCCAGCAGCCAACGCACAGGGGGTGAGGATGGCTACACCTTC
TRBJ2-7,NA,TRBV5-1,TRBD2,CASSSGTSGSSYEQYF,TGCGCCAGCAGCTCCGGGACTAGCGGGAGTTCCTACGAGCAGTACTTC
TRBJ2-3,NA,TRBV30,NA,CAWSAGLTDTQYF,TGTGCCTGGAGCGCAGGCTTGACAGATACGCAGTATTTT
TRBJ2-1,NA,TRBV12-5,TRBD2,CASGLVLAGGNEQFF,TGTGCTAGTGGTTTAGTCCTAGCGGGAGGGAATGAGCAGTTCTTC
TRBJ2-1,NA,TRBV30,NA,CAWSVRRNEQFF,TGTGCCTGGAGTGTACGGAGGAATGAGCAGTTCTTC
TRBJ2-5,NA,TRBV5-1,TRBD1,CASSPGTGGFWGETQYF,TGCGCCAGCAGCCCAGGGACAGGGGGATTTTGGGGGGAGACCCAGTACTTC
TRBJ1-1,NA,TRBV13,NA,CATLSKVEAFF,TGTGCCACCCTATCTAAGGTTGAAGCTTTCTTT
TRBJ1-5,NA,TRBV18,NA,CASSPGRDQPQHF,TGTGCCAGCTCACCAGGCAGGGATCAGCCCCAGCATTTT
TRBJ2-1,NA,TRBV6-1,TRBD2,CASGLAGTYNEQFF,TGTGCCAGCGGACTAGCGGGGACATACAATGAGCAGTTCTTC
TRBJ2-7,NA,TRBV7-2,NA,CASSEQGGGYEQYF,TGTGCCAGCAGTGAACAGGGTGGTGGCTACGAGCAGTACTTC
TRBJ1-1,NA,TRBV27,NA,CASSFRRGRMNTEAFF,TGTGCCAGCAGTTTTAGGAGGGGCAGGATGAACACTGAAGCTTTCTTT
TRBJ1-2,NA,TRBV30,TRBD1,CAWGTENYGYTF,TGTGCCTGGGGGACAGAAAACTATGGCTACACCTTC
TRBJ2-7,NA,TRBV27,TRBD2,CASSFRAGGYEQYF,TGTGCCAGCAGTTTCAGAGCGGGAGGGTACGAGCAGTACTTC
TRBJ2-2,NA,TRBV5-6,TRBD2,CASSQGLAGDHGGELFF,TGTGCCAGCAGCCAGGGACTAGCGGGAGATCACGGGGGGGAGCTGTTTTTT
TRBJ1-1,NA,TRBV18,TRBD1,CASSVPGQGTNTEAFF,TGTGCCAGCTCAGTCCCGGGACAGGGGACGAACACTGAAGCTTTCTTT
TRBJ2-1,few,TRBV4-2,TRBD2,CASRALAGGPYNEQFF,TGTGCCAGCAGAGCCCTAGCGGGAGGGCCCTACAATGAGCAGTTCTTC
TRBJ1-2,NA,TRBV30,NA,CAWSVPRGYGYTF,TGTGCCTGGAGTGTACCCAGGGGCTATGGCTACACCTTC
TRBJ2-2,NA,TRBV10-3,NA,CAISAGQGSGKDTGELFF,TGTGCCATCAGTGCGGGACAGGGTAGCGGGAAGGACACCGGGGAGCTGTTTTTT
TRBJ2-7,NA,TRBV29-1,NA,CSVVPRQGGEQYF,TGCAGCGTTGTTCCGAGACAGGGAGGGGAGCAGTACTTC
TRBJ2-2,NA,TRBV4-3,NA,CASSHGVVTGELFF,TGCGCCAGCAGCCACGGAGTAGTCACCGGGGAGCTGTTTTTT
TRBJ2-3,NA,TRBV19,NA,CASSIMGDTQYF,TGTGCCAGTAGTATTATGGGGGATACGCAGTATTTT
TRBJ1-5,NA,TRBV6-1,NA,CASSVGVNQPQHF,TGTGCCAGCAGTGTCGGAGTGAATCAGCCCCAGCATTTT
TRBJ2-3,NA,TRBV6-1,NA,CASSFTGNTDTQYF,TGTGCCAGCAGCTTTACAGGGAACACAGATACGCAGTATTTT
TRBJ2-3,NA,TRBV11-2,TRBD2,CASSRSGEGKTDTQYF,TGTGCCAGCAGCCGATCGGGGGAGGGTAAGACAGATACGCAGTATTTT
TRBJ2-1,NA,TRBV6-1,TRBD1,CASRDPSFQGDEQFF,TGTGCCAGCAGAGATCCCTCCTTTCAGGGGGATGAGCAGTTCTTC
TRBJ2-3,NA,TRBV6-5,NA,CASSYTHNTDTQYF,TGTGCCAGCAGTTACACTCACAACACAGATACGCAGTATTTT
TRBJ2-5,NA,TRBV4-1,NA,CASSQDPGAWETQYF,TGCGCCAGCAGCCAAGATCCGGGAGCTTGGGAGACCCAGTACTTC
TRBJ1-2,once,TRBV30,NA,CAWSVGRTNYGYTF,TGTGCCTGGAGTGTGGGCAGGACAAACTATGGCTACACCTTC
TRBJ2-7,NA,TRBV10-3,TRBD2,CAISDTSGSDEQYF,TGTGCCATCAGTGATACTAGCGGGAGCGACGAGCAGTACTTC
TRBJ2-7,once,TRBV28,TRBD2,CASSPSSGSLYEQYF,TGTGCCAGCAGCCCCTCCAGCGGGAGTCTCTACGAGCAGTACTTC
TRBJ1-3,few,TRBV13,TRBD1,CASSDSRQGGNTIYF,TGTGCCAGCAGCGACTCCCGACAGGGGGGAAACACCATATATTTT
TRBJ2-2,NA,TRBV6-1,TRBD2,CASRPGLVDRVELFF,TGTGCCAGCAGACCGGGACTAGTTGATAGGGTAGAGCTGTTTTTT
TRBJ1-4,NA,TRBV19,NA,CASSILQGGEKLFF,TGTGCCAGTAGTATCTTACAGGGCGGTGAAAAACTGTTTTTT
TRBJ2-7,once,TRBV9,NA,CASSVGSTAYEQYF,TGTGCCAGCAGCGTCGGCAGTACCGCCTACGAGCAGTACTTC
TRBJ2-5,NA,TRBV5-1,TRBD1,CASSTGQPGETQYF,TGCGCCAGCAGCACGGGACAGCCCGGTGAGACCCAGTACTTC
TRBJ2-5,once,TRBV19,TRBD2,CASRQLAGGETQYF,TGTGCCAGCCGGCAACTAGCGGGAGGAGAGACCCAGTACTTC
TRBJ2-1,NA,TRBV10-1,NA,CASSGAGAYNEQFF,TGCGCCAGCAGCGGAGCGGGTGCCTACAATGAGCAGTTCTTC
TRBJ2-1,NA,TRBV6-5,NA,CATTPGQSSYNEQFF,TGTGCCACCACTCCTGGGCAGTCCTCCTACAATGAGCAGTTCTTC
TRBJ2-1,NA,TRBV10-2,TRBD1,CASSVLRTGAYNEQFF,TGCGCCAGCAGTGTGTTGAGGACAGGGGCCTACAATGAGCAGTTCTTC
TRBJ2-3,NA,TRBV5-1,NA,CASSLGATEGDTQYF,TGCGCCAGCAGCTTGGGTGCAACAGAGGGAGATACGCAGTATTTT
TRBJ2-2,NA,TRBV7-7,TRBD1,CASSSDRRELFF,TGTGCTAGCAGCTCGGACAGGCGGGAGCTGTTTTTT
TRBJ2-3,NA,TRBV4-2,NA,CASSLSPGLNTDTQYF,TGTGCCAGCAGCCTTTCTCCCGGACTAAATACAGATACGCAGTATTTT
TRBJ2-3,NA,TRBV5-1,NA,CASSFGGHDTQYF,TGCGCCAGCAGCTTCGGTGGGCACGATACGCAGTATTTT
TRBJ2-1,NA,TRBV5-1,NA,CASSSGVGSYNEQFF,TGCGCCAGCAGCTCGGGAGTCGGGTCCTACAATGAGCAGTTCTTC
TRBJ2-3,NA,TRBV5-1,TRBD2,CASSSGLAWMADTQYF,TGCGCCAGCAGCTCGGGACTAGCGTGGATGGCAGATACGCAGTATTTT
TRBJ2-7,NA,TRBV7-2,NA,CASSSGRRGSYEQYF,TGTGCCAGCAGCTCGGGTCGCAGGGGCTCCTACGAGCAGTACTTC
TRBJ1-3,NA,TRBV11-2,TRBD1,CASSNRQGGRNTIYF,TGTGCCAGCAGCAACCGACAGGGTGGACGGAACACCATATATTTT
TRBJ2-1,NA,TRBV5-1,NA,CASSLDLGEANEQFF,TGCGCCAGCAGCTTGGATCTGGGGGAGGCCAATGAGCAGTTCTTC
TRBJ1-2,few,TRBV6-5,NA,CASSYDGYGYTF,TGTGCCAGCAGTTATGACGGATATGGCTACACCTTC
TRBJ2-7,NA,TRBV5-1,TRBD1,CASSLEGAEQYF,TGCGCCAGCAGCTTGGAGGGGGCCGAGCAGTACTTC